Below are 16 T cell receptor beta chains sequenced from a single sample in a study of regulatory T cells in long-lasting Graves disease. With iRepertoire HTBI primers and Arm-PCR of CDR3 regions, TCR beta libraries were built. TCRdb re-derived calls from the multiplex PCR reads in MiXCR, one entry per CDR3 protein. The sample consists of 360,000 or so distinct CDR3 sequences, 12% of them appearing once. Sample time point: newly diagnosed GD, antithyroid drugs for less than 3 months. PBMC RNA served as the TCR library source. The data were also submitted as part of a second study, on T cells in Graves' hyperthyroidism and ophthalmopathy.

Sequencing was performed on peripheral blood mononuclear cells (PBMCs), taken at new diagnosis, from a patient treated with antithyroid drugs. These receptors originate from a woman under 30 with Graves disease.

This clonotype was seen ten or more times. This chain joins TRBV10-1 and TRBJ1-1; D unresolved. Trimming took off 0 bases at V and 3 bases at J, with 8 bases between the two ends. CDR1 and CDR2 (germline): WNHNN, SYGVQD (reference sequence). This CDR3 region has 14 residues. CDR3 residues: CASSESLGYTEAFF. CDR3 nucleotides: TGCGCCAGCAGTGAGTCGTTGGGGTACACTGAAGCTTTCTTT.

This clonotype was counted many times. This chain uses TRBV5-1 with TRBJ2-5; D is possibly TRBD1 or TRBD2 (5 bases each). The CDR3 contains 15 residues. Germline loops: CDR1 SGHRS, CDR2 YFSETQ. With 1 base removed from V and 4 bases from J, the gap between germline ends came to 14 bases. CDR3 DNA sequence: TGCGCCAGCAGCTTGAGGCCCTTTGGGGGAGAGACCCAGTACTTC. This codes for CASSLRPFGGETQYF.

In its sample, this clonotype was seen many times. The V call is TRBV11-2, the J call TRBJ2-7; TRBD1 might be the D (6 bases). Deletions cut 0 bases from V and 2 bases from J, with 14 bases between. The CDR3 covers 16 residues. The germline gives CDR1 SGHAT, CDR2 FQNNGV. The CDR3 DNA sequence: TGTGCCAGCAGCTTAGATGGGGGCTGGGGGACCTACGAGCAGTACTTC. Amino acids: CASSLDGGWGTYEQYF.

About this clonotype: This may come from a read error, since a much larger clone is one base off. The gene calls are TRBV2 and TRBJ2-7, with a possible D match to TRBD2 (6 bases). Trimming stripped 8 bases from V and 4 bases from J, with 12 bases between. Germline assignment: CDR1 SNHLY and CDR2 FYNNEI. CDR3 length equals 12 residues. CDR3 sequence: CASGGVGYEQYV. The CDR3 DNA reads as TGTGCCAGCGGAGGGGTCGGTTACGAGCAGTACGTC.

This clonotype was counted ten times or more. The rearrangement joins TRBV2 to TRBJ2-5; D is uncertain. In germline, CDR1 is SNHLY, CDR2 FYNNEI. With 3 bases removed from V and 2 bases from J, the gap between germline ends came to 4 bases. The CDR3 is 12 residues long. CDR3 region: CASSDQQETQYF. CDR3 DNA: TGTGCCAGCAGTGACCAGCAAGAGACCCAGTACTTC.

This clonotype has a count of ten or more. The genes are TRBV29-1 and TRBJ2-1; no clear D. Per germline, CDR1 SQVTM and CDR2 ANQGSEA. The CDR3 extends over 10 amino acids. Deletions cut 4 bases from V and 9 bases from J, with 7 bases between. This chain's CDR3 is CSVGVVEQFF. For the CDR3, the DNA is TGCAGCGTTGGAGTGGTTGAGCAGTTCTTC.

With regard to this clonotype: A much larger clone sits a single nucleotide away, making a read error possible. CDR3 sequence reads: CASSFWGEQFF. Here the CDR3 DNA reads TGTGCCAGCAGTTTCTGGGGTGAGCAGTTCTTC. The rearrangement uses TRBV28 and TRBJ2-1; D is undetermined. The CDR3 runs to 11 residues. Germline loops: CDR1 MDHEN, CDR2 SYDVKM. Trimming took 3 bases from V and 9 from J, leaving 6 bases between them. The variable domain in full, with the rest retrieved from reference TRBV28 and TRBJ2-1, is DVKVTQSSRYLVKRTGEKVFLECVQDMDHENMFWYRQDPGLGLRLIYFSYDVKMKEKGDIPEGYSVSREKKERFSLILESASTNQTSMYLCASSFWGEQFFGPGTRLTVL.

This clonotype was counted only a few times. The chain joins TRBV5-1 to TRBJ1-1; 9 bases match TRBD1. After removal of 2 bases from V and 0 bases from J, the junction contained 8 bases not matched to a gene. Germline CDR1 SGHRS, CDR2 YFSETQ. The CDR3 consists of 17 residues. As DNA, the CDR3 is TGCGCCAGCAGCTTTACCGGGACAGGGACCATGAACACTGAAGCTTTCTTT. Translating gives CASSFTGTGTMNTEAFF.

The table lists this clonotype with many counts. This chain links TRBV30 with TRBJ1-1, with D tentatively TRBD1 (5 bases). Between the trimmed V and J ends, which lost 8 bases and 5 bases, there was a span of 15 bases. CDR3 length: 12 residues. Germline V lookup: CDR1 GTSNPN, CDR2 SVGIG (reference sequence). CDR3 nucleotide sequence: TGTGCCCAAGGAGAGGGGTGGACTGAAGCTTTCTTT. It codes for CAQGEGWTEAFF.

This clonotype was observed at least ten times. The CDR3 region has the DNA TGTGCCAGCAGCCGGGACGTCGGACACAATGAAAAACTGTTTTTT. Its protein product is CASSRDVGHNEKLFF. The chain links TRBV5-6 to TRBJ1-4; possible D gene TRBD1, 5 bases. CDR1 is SGHDT, CDR2 YYEEEE, per germline. V gave up 4 bases and J gave up 5 bases, with 15 bases separating them. The CDR3 has 15 residues.

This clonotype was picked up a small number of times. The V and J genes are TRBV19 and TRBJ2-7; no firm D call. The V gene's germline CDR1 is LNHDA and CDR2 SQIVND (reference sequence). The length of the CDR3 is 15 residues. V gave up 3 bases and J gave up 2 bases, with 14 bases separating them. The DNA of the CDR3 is TGTGCCAGTAGTATCCAGGAGAAAGGAGCCTACGAGCAGTACTTC. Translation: CASSIQEKGAYEQYF.

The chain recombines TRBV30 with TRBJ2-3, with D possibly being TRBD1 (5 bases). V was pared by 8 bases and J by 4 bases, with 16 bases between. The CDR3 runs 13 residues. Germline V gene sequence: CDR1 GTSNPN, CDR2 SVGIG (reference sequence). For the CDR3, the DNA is TGTGCCCGGGCTACGGTGACAGCAGATACGCAGTATTTT. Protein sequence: CARATVTADTQYF.

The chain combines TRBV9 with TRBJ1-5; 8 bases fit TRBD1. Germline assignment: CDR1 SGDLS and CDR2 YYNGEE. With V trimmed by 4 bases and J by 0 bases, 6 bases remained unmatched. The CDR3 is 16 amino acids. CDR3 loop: CASSRTGNPSNQPQHF. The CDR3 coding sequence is TGTGCCAGCAGCCGGACAGGGAATCCTAGCAATCAGCCCCAGCATTTT. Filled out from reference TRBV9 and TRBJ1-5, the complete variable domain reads DSGVTQTPKHLITATGQRVTLRCSPRSGDLSVYWYQQSLDQGLQFLIQYYNGEERAKGNILERFSAQQFPDLHSELNLSSLELGDSALYFCASSRTGNPSNQPQHFGDGTRLSIL.

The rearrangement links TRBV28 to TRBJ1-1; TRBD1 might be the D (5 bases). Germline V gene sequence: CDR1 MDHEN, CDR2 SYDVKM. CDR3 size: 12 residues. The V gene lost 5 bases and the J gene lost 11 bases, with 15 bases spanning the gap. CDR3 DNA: TGTGCCAGCAGTACCCGGGACGGTGCGGCTTTCTTT. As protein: CASSTRDGAAFF.

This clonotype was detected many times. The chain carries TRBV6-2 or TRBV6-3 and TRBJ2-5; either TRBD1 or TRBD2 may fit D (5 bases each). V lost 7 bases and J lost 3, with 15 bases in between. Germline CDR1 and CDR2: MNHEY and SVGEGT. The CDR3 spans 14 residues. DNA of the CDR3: TGTGCCAGCACTGATCCGGGGCTCGAAGAGACCCAGTACTTC. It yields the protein CASTDPGLEETQYF.

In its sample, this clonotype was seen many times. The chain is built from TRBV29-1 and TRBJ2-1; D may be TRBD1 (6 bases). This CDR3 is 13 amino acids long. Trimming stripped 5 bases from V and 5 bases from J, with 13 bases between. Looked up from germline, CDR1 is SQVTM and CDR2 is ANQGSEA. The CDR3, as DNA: TGCAGCGTTCAACAGGGTCCCCACAATGAGCAGTTCTTC. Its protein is CSVQQGPHNEQFF.